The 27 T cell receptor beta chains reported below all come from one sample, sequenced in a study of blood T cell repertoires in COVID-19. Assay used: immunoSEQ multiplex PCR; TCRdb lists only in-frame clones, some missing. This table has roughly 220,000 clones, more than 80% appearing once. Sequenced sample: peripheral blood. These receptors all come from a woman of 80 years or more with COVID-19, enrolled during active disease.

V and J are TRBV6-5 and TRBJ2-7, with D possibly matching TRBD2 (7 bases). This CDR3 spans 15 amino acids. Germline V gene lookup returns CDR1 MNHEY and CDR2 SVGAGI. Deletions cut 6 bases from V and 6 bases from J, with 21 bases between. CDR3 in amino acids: CASSAYSGGASEQYF. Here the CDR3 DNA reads TGTGCCAGCAGCGCCTATTCGGGGGGCGCGTCCGAGCAGTACTTC.

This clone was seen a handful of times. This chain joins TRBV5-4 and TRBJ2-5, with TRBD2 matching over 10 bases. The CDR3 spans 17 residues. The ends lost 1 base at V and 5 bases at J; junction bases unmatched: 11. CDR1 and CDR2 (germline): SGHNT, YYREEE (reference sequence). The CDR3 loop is CASSLLGLAGVGETQYF. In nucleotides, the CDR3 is TGTGCCAGCAGCTTGCTGGGTCTAGCGGGAGTTGGTGAGACCCAGTACTTC.

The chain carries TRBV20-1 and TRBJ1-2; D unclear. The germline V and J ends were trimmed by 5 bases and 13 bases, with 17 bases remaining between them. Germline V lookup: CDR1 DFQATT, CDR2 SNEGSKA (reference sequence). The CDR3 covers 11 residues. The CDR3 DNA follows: TGCAGTGCTGTGCTCGGGGTCGGCGGCACCTTC. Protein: CSAVLGVGGTF.

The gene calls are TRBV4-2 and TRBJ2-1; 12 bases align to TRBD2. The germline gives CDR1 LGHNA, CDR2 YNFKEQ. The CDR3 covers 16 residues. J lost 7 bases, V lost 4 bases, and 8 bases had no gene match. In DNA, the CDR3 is TGTGCCAGCAGCCTAACACCTAGCGGGGGGGAGAATGAGCAGTTCTTC. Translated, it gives CASSLTPSGGENEQFF.

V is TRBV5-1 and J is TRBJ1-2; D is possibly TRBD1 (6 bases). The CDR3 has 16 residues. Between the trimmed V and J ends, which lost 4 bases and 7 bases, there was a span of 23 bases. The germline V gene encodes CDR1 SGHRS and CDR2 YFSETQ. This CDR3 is CASSPGQYPNIVGYTF. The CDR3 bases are TGCGCCAGCAGCCCGGGACAATACCCCAATATTGTTGGCTACACCTTC.

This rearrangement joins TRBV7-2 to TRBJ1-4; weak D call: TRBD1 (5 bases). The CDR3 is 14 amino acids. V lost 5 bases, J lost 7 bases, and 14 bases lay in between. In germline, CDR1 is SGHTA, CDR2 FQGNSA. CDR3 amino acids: CASSLGVRGEKLFF. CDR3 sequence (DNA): TGTGCCAGCAGCCTAGGGGTCCGGGGTGAAAAACTGTTTTTT. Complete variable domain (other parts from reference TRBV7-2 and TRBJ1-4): GAGVSQSPSNKVTEKGKDVELRCDPISGHTALYWYRQSLGQGLEFLIYFQGNSAPDKSGLPSDRFSAERTGGSVSTLTIQRTQQEDSAVYLCASSLGVRGEKLFFGSGTQLSVL.

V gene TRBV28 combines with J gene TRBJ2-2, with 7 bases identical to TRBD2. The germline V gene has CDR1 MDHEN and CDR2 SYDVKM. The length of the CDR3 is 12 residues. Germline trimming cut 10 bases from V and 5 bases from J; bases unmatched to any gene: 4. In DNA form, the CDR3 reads TGTGCCATAGAAGCGGGGACCGGGGAGCTGTTTTTT. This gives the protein CAIEAGTGELFF.

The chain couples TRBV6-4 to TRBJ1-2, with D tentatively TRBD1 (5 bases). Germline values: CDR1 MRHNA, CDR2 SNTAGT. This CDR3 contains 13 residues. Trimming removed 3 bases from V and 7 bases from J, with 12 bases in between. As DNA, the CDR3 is TGTGCCAGCAGTGAGGAGGGGCGAACTGGCTACACCTTC. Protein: CASSEEGRTGYTF.

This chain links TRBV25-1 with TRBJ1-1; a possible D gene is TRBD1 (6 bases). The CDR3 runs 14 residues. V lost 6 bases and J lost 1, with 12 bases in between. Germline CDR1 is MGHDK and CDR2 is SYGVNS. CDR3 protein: CASRSTGTNTEAFF. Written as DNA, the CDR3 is TGTGCCAGCAGATCTACAGGGACGAACACTGAAGCTTTCTTT. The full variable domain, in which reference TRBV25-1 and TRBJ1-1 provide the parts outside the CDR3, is EADIYQTPRYLVIGTGKKITLECSQTMGHDKMYWYQQDPGMELHLIHYSYGVNSTEKGDLSSESTVSRIRTEHFPLTLESARPSHTSQYLCASRSTGTNTEAFFGQGTRLTVV.

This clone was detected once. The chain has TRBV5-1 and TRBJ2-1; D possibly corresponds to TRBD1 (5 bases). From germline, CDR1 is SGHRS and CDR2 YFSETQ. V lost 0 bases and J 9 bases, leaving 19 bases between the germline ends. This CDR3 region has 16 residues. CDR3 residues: CASSLGRGSALTEQFF. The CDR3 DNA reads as TGCGCCAGCAGCTTGGGAAGGGGATCGGCGCTTACTGAGCAGTTCTTC.

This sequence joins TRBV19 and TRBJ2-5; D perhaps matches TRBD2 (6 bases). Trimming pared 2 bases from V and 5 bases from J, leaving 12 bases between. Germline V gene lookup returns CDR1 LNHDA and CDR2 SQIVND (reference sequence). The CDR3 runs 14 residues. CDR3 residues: CASSIRQRGETQYF. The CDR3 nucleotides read TGTGCCAGTAGTATACGACAACGGGGGGAGACCCAGTACTTC.

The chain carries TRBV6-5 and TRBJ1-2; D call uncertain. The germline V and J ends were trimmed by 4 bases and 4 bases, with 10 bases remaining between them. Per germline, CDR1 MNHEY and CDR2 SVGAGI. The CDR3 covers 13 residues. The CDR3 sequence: CASSSRDFYGYTF. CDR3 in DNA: TGTGCCAGCAGTTCCCGGGATTTCTATGGCTACACCTTC.

CDR3: CASSPLNEQFF. CDR3 coding DNA: TGTGCCAGCAGCCCCCTCAATGAGCAGTTCTTC. The V call is TRBV6-2 or TRBV6-3, the J call TRBJ2-1; D uncertain. Looked up from germline, CDR1 is MNHEY and CDR2 is SVGEGT. There are 11 residues in the CDR3. Trimming took 6 bases from V and 6 from J, leaving 6 bases between them.

The CDR3 sequence is CASSLAGAGGGYTF. The CDR3, as DNA: TGTGCCAGCAGCTTGGCTGGCGCCGGAGGTGGCTACACCTTC. This chain links TRBV5-6 with TRBJ1-2; unclear D gene. V lost 0 bases to trimming and J lost 7 bases, with 13 bases between them. The length of the CDR3 is 14 residues. CDR1 SGHDT and CDR2 YYEEEE come from the germline V gene.

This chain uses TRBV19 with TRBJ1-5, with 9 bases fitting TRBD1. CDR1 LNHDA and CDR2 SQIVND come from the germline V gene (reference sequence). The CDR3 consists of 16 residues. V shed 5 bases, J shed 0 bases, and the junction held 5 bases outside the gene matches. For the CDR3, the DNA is TGTGCCAGTAGTTCCTGGACAGGGGATAGCAATCAGCCCCAGCATTTT. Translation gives CASSSWTGDSNQPQHF.

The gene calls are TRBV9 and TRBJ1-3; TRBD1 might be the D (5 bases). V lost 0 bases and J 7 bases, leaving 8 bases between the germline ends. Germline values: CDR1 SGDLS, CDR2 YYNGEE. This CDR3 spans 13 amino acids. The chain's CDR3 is CASSVAKGNTIYF. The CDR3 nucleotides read TGTGCCAGCAGCGTAGCTAAGGGGAACACCATATATTTT.

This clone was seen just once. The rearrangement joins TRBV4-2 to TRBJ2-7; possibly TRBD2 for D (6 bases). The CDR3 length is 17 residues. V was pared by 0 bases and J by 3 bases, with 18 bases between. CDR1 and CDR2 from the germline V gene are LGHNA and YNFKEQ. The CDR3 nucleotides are TGTGCCAGCAGCCAAGATGAAGGAGGGATAGGCAACTACGAGCAGTACTTC. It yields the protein CASSQDEGGIGNYEQYF.

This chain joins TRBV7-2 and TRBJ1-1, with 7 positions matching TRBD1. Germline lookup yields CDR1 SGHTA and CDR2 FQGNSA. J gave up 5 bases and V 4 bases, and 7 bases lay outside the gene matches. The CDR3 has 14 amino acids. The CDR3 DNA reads TGTGCCAGCAGCTCCCTACAGGGGCGGACTGAAGCTTTCTTT. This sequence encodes CASSSLQGRTEAFF.

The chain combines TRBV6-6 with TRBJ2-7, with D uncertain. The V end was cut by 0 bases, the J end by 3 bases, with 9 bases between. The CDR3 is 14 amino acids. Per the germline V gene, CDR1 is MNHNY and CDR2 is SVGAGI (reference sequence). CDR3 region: CASSYSADYYEQYF. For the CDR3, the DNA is TGTGCCAGCAGTTACTCGGCTGATTACTACGAGCAGTACTTC.

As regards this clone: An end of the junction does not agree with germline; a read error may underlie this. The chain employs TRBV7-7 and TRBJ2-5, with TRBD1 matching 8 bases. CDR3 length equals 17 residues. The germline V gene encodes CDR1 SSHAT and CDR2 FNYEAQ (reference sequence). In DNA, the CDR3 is TGTGCTAGCAGCTATTCGGCGGGACAGAGACAGGGGGAGACCCAGTACTTC. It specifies CASSYSAGQRQGETQYF.

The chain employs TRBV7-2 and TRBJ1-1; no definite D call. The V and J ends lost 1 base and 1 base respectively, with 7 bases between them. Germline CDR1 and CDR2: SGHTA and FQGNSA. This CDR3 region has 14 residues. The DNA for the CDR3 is TGTGCCAGCAGCTTAGGTCCCTCGAACACTGAAGCTTTCTTT. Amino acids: CASSLGPSNTEAFF. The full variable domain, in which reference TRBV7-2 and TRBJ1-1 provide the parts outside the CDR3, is GAGVSQSPSNKVTEKGKDVELRCDPISGHTALYWYRQSLGQGLEFLIYFQGNSAPDKSGLPSDRFSAERTGGSVSTLTIQRTQQEDSAVYLCASSLGPSNTEAFFGQGTRLTVV.

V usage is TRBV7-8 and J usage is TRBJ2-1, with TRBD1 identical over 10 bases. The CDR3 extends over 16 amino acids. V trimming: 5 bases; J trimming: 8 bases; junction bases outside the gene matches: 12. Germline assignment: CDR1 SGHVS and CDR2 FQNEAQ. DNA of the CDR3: TGTGCCAGCAGCCTCCGGCCGGGACAGGGGAGTCATGAGCAGTTCTTC. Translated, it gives CASSLRPGQGSHEQFF.

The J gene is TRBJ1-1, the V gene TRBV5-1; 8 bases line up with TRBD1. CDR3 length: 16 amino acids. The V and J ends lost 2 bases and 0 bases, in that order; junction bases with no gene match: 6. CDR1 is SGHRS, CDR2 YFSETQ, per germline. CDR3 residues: CASSLGQGLMNTEAFF. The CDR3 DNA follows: TGCGCCAGCAGCTTAGGACAGGGTTTAATGAACACTGAAGCTTTCTTT.

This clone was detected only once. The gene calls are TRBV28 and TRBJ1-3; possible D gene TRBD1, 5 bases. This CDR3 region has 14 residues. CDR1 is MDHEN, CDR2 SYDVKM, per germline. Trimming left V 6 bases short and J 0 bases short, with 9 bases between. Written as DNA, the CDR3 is TGTGCCAGCAGATCCGGGGGCTCTGGAAACACCATATATTTT. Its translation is CASRSGGSGNTIYF.

The CDR3 is CATSRDRDKIYGYTF. In DNA, the CDR3 is TGTGCCACCAGCAGAGACCGGGACAAGATCTATGGCTACACCTTC. This rearrangement joins TRBV15 to TRBJ1-2; possible D gene TRBD1, 6 bases. This CDR3 has 15 amino acids. Deletions cut 0 bases from V and 4 bases from J, with 12 bases between. Germline CDR1 LNHNV, CDR2 YYDKDF (reference sequence).

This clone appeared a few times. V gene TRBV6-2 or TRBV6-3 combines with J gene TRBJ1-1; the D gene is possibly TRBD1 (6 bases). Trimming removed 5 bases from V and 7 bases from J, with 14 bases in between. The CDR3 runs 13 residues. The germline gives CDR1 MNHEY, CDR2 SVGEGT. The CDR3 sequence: CASSQQGRVEAFF. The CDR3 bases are TGTGCCAGCAGTCAGCAGGGGCGGGTTGAAGCTTTCTTT.

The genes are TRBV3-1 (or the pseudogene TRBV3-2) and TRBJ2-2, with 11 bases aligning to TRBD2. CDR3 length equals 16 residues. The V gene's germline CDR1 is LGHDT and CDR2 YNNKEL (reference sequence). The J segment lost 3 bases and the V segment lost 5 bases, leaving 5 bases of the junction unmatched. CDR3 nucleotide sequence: TGTGCCAGCAGCTATATGACTAGCGGGGACACCGGGGAGCTGTTTTTT. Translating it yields CASSYMTSGDTGELFF.